This entry features one T cell receptor beta chain sequence. Its matching antigen is unknown. Germline V gene lookup returns CDR1 PRHDT and CDR2 FYEKMQ (reference sequence). The CDR3 extends over 15 amino acids. V was pared by 5 bases and J by 0 bases, with 4 bases of the junction left unmatched. Patients, 2 to 39 years old, had expanded memory T-cell proportions. Primers: 52 TRBV forward and 13 TRBJ reverse. Only in-frame clones appear in the TCRdb table, and some are missing; sequencing was by immunoSEQ multiplex PCR. The sample lists about 17,000 clones; approximately 92% were seen once. This sample stems from a study of regulatory T cells. General study findings and limits: Patient CD8+ T cells trended toward lower Shannon entropy than controls. Regulatory T cells showed the strongest V-J pair restriction and V/J gene skewing among patient repertoires.

The V gene is TRBV13, the J gene TRBJ2-1, with 7 positions matching TRBD2. Material for sequencing was CD8+ T cells sorted from blood. This receptor was taken from a person under 35 with CD3G deficiency. The CDR3 DNA reads as TGTGCCAGCAGCCGGCGGGGGTCCTCCTACAATGAGCAGTTCTTC. Amino acids: CASSRRGSSYNEQFF.